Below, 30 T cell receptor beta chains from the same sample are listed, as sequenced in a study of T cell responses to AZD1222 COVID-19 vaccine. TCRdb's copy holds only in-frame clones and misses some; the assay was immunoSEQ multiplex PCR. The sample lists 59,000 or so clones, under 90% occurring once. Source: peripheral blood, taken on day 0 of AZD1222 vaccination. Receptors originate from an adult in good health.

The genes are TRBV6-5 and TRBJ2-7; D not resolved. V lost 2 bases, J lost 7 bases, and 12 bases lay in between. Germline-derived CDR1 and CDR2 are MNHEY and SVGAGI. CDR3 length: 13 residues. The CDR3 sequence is CASSYEGWREQYF. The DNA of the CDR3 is TGTGCCAGCAGTTACGAAGGGTGGAGAGAGCAGTACTTC.

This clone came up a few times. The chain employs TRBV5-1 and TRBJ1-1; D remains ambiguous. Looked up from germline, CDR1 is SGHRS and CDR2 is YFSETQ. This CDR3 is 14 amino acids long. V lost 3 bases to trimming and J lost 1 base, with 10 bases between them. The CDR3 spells CASSSAQPNTEAFF. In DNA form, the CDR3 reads TGCGCCAGCAGCTCGGCTCAGCCGAACACTGAAGCTTTCTTT.

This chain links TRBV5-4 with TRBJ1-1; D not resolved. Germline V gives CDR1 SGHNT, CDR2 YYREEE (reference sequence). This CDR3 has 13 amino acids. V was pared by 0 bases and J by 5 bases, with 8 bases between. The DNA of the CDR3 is TGTGCCAGCAGCTTGGTAACGGGGACTGAAGCTTTCTTT. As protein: CASSLVTGTEAFF. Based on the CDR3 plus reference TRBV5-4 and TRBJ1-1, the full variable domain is ETGVTQSPTHLIKTRGQQVTLRCSSQSGHNTVSWYQQALGQGPQFIFQYYREEENGRGNFPPRFSGLQFPNYSSELNVNALELDDSALYLCASSLVTGTEAFFGQGTRLTVV.

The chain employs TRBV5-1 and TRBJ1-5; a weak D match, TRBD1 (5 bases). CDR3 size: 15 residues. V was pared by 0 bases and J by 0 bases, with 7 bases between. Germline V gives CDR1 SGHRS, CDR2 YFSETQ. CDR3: CASSLDQGSNQPQHF. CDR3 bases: TGCGCCAGCAGCTTGGACCAGGGTAGCAATCAGCCCCAGCATTTT.

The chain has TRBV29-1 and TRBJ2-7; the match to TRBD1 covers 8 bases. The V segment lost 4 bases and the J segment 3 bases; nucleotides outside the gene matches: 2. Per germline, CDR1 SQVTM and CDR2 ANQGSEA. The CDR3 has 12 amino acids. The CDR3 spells CSVGTGNYEQYF. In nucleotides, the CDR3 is TGCAGCGTTGGGACAGGGAACTACGAGCAGTACTTC.

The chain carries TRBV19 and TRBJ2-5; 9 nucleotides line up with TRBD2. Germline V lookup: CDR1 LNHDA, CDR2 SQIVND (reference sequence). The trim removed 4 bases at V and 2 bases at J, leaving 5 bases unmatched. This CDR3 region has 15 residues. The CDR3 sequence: CASSRQRGVQETQYF. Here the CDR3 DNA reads TGTGCCAGTAGTAGGCAGCGGGGGGTACAAGAGACCCAGTACTTC.

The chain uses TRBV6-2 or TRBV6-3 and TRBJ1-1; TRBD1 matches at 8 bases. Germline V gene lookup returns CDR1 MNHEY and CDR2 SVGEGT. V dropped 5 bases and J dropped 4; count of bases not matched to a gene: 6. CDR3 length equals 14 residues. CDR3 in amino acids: CASSMYTGGTEAFF. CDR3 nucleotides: TGTGCCAGCAGTATGTATACAGGGGGCACTGAAGCTTTCTTT.

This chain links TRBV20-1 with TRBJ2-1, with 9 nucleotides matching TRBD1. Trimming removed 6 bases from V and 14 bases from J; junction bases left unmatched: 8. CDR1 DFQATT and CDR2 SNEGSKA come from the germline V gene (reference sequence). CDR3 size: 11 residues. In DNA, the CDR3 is TGCAGTGCCACCGACAGGGGGAGGAAGTTCTTC. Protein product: CSATDRGRKFF.

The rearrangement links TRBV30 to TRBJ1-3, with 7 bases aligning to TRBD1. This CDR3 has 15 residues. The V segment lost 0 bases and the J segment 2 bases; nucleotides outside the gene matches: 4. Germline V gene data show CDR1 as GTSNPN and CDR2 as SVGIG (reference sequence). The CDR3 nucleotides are TGTGCCTGGAGTGTAAATACAGGGGCTGGAAACACCATATATTTT. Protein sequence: CAWSVNTGAGNTIYF.

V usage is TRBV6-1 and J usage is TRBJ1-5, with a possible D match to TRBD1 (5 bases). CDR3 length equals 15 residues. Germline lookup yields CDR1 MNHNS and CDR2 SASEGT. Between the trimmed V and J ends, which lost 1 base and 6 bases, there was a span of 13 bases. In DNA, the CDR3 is TGTGCCAGCAGTGAAGACCAGGGAGGAGGTCAGCCCCAGCATTTT. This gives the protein CASSEDQGGGQPQHF.

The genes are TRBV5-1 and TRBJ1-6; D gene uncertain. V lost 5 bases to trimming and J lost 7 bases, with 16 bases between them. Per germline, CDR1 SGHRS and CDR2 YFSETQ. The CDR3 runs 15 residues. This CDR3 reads CASREELNGNSPLHF. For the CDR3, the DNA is TGCGCCAGCAGGGAAGAGCTTAACGGGAATTCACCCCTCCACTTT.

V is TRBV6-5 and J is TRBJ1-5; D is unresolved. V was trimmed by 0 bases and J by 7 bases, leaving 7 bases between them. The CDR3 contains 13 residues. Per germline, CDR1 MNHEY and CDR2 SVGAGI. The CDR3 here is CASSYSLNQPQHF. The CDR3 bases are TGTGCCAGCAGTTACTCGTTAAACCAGCCCCAGCATTTT.

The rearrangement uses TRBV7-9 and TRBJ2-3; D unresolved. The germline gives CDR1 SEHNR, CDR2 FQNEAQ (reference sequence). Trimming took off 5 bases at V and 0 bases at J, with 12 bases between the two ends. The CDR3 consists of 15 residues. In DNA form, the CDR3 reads TGTGCCAGCAGCCTGTACGAAGCTAGCACAGATACGCAGTATTTT. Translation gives CASSLYEASTDTQYF.

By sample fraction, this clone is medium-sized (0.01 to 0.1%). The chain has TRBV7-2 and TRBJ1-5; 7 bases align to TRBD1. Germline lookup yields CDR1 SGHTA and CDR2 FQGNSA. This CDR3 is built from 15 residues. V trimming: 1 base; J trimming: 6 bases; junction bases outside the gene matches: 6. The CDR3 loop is CASSLVEAGGQPQHF. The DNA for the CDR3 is TGTGCCAGCAGCTTAGTTGAGGCAGGGGGTCAGCCCCAGCATTTT. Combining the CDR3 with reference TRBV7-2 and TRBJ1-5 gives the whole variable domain GAGVSQSPSNKVTEKGKDVELRCDPISGHTALYWYRQSLGQGLEFLIYFQGNSAPDKSGLPSDRFSAERTGGSVSTLTIQRTQQEDSAVYLCASSLVEAGGQPQHFGDGTRLSIL.

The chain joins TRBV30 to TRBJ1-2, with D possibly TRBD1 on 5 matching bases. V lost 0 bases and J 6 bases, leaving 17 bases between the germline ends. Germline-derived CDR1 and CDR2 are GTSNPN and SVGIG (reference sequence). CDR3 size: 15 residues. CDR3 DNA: TGTGCCTGGAGTGTTGACAGCCAATCTAGGAATGGCTACACCTTC. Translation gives CAWSVDSQSRNGYTF.

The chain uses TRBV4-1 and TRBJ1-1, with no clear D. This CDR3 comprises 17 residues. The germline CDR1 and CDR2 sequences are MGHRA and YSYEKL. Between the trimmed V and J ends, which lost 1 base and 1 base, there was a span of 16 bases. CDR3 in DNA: TGCGCCAGCAGCCAAGTTCGGTTTGGGGAGCAGAACACTGAAGCTTTCTTT. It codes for CASSQVRFGEQNTEAFF.

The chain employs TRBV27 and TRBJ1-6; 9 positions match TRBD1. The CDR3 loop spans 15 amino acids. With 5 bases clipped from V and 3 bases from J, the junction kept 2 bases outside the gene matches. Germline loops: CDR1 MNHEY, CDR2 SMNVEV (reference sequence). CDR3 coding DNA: TGTGCCAGCAGTAAGGACAGGGGCTATAATTCACCCCTCCACTTT. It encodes CASSKDRGYNSPLHF.

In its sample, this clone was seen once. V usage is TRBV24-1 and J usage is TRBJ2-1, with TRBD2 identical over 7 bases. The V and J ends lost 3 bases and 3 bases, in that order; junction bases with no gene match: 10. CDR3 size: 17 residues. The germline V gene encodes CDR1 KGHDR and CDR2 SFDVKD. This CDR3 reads CATSDGSGTTYYNEQFF. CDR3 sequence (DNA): TGTGCCACCAGTGATGGATCCGGGACTACCTACTACAATGAGCAGTTCTTC.

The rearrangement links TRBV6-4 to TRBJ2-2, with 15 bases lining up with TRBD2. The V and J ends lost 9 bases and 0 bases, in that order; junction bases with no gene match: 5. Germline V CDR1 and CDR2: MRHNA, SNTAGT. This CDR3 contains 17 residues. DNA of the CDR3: TGTGCCAGGGGACTAGCGGGGGGTTCACCGAACACCGGGGAGCTGTTTTTT. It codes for CARGLAGGSPNTGELFF.

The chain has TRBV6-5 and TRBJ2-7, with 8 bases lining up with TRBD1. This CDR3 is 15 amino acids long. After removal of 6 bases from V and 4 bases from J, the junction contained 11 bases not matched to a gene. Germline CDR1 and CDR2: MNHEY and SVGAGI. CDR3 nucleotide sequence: TGTGCCAGCAGCCGCGGACAGGGATCACATTACGAGCAGTACTTC. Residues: CASSRGQGSHYEQYF.

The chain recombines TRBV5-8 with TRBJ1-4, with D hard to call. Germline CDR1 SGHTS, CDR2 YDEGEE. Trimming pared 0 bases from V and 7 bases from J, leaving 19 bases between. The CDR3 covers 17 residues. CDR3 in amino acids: CASSLGQSPLRSEKLFF. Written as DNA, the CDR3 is TGTGCCAGCAGCTTGGGGCAGAGCCCCCTTCGAAGTGAAAAACTGTTTTTT. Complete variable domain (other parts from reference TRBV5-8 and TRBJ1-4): EAGVTQSPTHLIKTRGQQATLRCSPISGHTSVYWYQQALGLGLQFLLWYDEGEERNRGNFPPRFSGRQFPNYSSELNVNALELEDSALYLCASSLGQSPLRSEKLFFGSGTQLSVL.

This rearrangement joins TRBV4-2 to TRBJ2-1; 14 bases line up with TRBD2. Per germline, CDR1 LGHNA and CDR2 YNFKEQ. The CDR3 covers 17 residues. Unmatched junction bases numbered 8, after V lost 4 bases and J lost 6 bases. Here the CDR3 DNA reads TGTGCCAGCAGCCTAAGACTAGCGGGAGGGAGGGGCAATGAGCAGTTCTTC. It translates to CASSLRLAGGRGNEQFF.

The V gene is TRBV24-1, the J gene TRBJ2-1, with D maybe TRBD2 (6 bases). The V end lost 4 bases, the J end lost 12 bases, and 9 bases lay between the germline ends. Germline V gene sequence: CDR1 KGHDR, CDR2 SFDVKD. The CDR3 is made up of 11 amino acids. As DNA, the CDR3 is TGTGCCACCAGTGAGGGGACTGTGCAGTTCTTC. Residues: CATSEGTVQFF.

The CDR3 bases are TGTGCCAGCAATGTAGCGGGAGGGATCCAAGAGACCCAGTACTTC. As protein: CASNVAGGIQETQYF. The chain has TRBV2 and TRBJ2-5, with 11 bases fitting TRBD2. J was trimmed by 1 base and V by 7 bases; bases with no gene match: 5. The CDR3 totals 15 residues. Germline lookup yields CDR1 SNHLY and CDR2 FYNNEI.

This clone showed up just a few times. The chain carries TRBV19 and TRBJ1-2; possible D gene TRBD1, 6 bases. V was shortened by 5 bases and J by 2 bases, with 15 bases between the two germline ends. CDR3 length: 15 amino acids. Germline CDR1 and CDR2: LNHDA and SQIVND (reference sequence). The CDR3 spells CASSLAQGGNYGYTF. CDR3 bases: TGTGCCAGTAGTCTAGCACAGGGAGGGAACTATGGCTACACCTTC. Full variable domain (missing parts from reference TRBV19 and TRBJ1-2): DGGITQSPKYLFRKEGQNVTLSCEQNLNHDAMYWYRQDPGQGLRLIYYSQIVNDFQKGDIAEGYSVSREKKESFPLTVTSAQKNPTAFYLCASSLAQGGNYGYTFGSGTRLTVV.

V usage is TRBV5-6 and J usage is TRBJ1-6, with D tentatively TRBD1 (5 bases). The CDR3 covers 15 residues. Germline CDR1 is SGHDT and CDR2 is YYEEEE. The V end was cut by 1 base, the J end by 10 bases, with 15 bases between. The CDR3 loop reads CASSLRQGERSPLHF. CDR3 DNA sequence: TGTGCCAGCAGCTTGAGGCAGGGAGAAAGATCACCCCTCCACTTT.

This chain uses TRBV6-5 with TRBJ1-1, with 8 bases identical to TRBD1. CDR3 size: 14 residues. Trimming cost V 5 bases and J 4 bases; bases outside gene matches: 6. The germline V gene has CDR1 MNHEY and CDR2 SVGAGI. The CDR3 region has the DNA TGTGCCAGCAGTACAACAGGGGGGGTCACTGAAGCTTTCTTT. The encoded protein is CASSTTGGVTEAFF.

CDR3 in amino acids: CASSLEAATNSPLHF. DNA for the CDR3: TGCGCCAGCAGCTTGGAGGCAGCAACTAATTCACCCCTCCACTTT. This chain uses TRBV5-1 with TRBJ1-6; D unresolved. The CDR3 has 15 residues. The germline CDR1 and CDR2 sequences are SGHRS and YFSETQ. Trimming pared 0 bases from V and 6 bases from J, leaving 10 bases between.

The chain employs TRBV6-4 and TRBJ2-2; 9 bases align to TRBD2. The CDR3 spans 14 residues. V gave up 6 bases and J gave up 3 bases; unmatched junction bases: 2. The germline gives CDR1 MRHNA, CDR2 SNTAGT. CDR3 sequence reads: CASSVAGDTGELFF. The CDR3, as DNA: TGTGCCAGCAGCGTAGCGGGGGACACCGGGGAGCTGTTTTTT.

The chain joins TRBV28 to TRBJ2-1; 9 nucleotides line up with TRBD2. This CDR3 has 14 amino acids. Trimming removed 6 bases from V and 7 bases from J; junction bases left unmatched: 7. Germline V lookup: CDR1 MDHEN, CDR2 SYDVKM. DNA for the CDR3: TGTGCCAGCAGGTTAGCGGGAGAACTAAATGAGCAGTTCTTC. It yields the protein CASRLAGELNEQFF.